These 15 T cell receptor beta chains originate from one sample sequenced in a study of T cell changes during pregnancy in multiple sclerosis. Measured with immunoSEQ multiplex PCR; TCRdb has only the in-frame clones, and not every one. Found here are roughly 110,000 clones, about 90% of them singletons; the top ten hold 1.6%. The sample consisted of peripheral blood, taken before pregnancy. The receptors derive from a female donor with multiple sclerosis, enrolled in a pregnancy study.

The CDR3 DNA reads TGTGCCAGCAGTGTGGACAGGATGGGTCAGCCCCAGCATTTT. It codes for CASSVDRMGQPQHF. The chain carries TRBV28 and TRBJ1-5, with 7 bases lining up with TRBD1. CDR3 length equals 14 residues. Germline assignment: CDR1 MDHEN and CDR2 SYDVKM. V shed 5 bases, J shed 6 bases, and the junction held 7 bases outside the gene matches. Using reference TRBV28 and TRBJ1-5 for the parts outside the CDR3, the full variable domain is DVKVTQSSRYLVKRTGEKVFLECVQDMDHENMFWYRQDPGLGLRLIYFSYDVKMKEKGDIPEGYSVSREKKERFSLILESASTNQTSMYLCASSVDRMGQPQHFGDGTRLSIL.

J is TRBJ1-5 and V is TRBV19; 10 bases are shared with TRBD1. J was trimmed by 0 bases and V by 5 bases; bases with no gene match: 13. The V gene's germline CDR1 is LNHDA and CDR2 SQIVND (reference sequence). The CDR3 is 19 residues long. CDR3 DNA sequence: TGTGCCAGTAGTCGAAGGGCGACAGGGGGCTACATTAGCAATCAGCCCCAGCATTTT. This translates into CASSRRATGGYISNQPQHF.

The J gene is TRBJ2-7, the V gene TRBV5-6, with D perhaps TRBD1 (6 bases). Between the trimmed V and J ends, which lost 0 bases and 4 bases, there was a span of 11 bases. CDR1 is SGHDT, CDR2 YYEEEE, per germline. The CDR3 covers 14 residues. This chain's CDR3 is CASSLVDSPYEQYF. The CDR3 region has the DNA TGTGCCAGCAGCTTGGTGGACAGCCCATACGAGCAGTACTTC.

The chain uses TRBV6-6 and TRBJ1-1; a possible D gene is TRBD1 (6 bases). The CDR3 has 15 residues. The germline CDR1 and CDR2 sequences are MNHNY and SVGAGI (reference sequence). Trimming removed 8 bases from V and 0 bases from J, with 16 bases in between. CDR3 protein: CASCTRGDMNTEAFF. The DNA for the CDR3 is TGTGCCAGCTGCACCAGGGGTGACATGAACACTGAAGCTTTCTTT.

J is TRBJ1-2 and V is TRBV6-6; the D gene is possibly TRBD1 (6 bases). The V gene lost 5 bases and the J gene lost 7 bases, with 23 bases spanning the gap. In germline, CDR1 is MNHNY, CDR2 SVGAGI (reference sequence). The CDR3 totals 16 residues. CDR3 amino acids: CASSNFEGGGLSGYTF. The CDR3 DNA is TGTGCCAGCAGTAACTTCGAGGGTGGGGGCTTGAGTGGCTACACCTTC.

J is TRBJ2-7 and V is TRBV27; D may be TRBD2 (5 bases). The CDR3 totals 16 residues. CDR1 is MNHEY, CDR2 SMNVEV, per germline (reference sequence). V gave up 4 bases and J gave up 2 bases, with 18 bases separating them. The CDR3 here is CASSSYTIKGAYEQYF. In nucleotides, the CDR3 is TGTGCCAGCAGTTCCTATACTATAAAGGGAGCCTACGAGCAGTACTTC.

V gene TRBV7-8 combines with J gene TRBJ1-1, with TRBD1 as a possible D gene (6 bases). The CDR3 is 14 amino acids. V lost 2 bases and J lost 6, with 13 bases in between. CDR1 is SGHVS and CDR2 is FQNEAQ in the germline V gene. CDR3 loop: CASSLRGFEAEAFF. The CDR3 coding sequence is TGTGCCAGCAGCTTAAGGGGGTTTGAAGCTGAAGCTTTCTTT.

The rearrangement uses TRBV11-2 and TRBJ2-7; 9 nucleotides line up with TRBD1. The CDR3 length is 15 residues. Trimming took 5 bases from V and 4 from J; bases not matched to a gene: 9. CDR1 is SGHAT and CDR2 is FQNNGV in the germline V gene. The CDR3 protein is CASSRTGTGQYEQYF. The CDR3, as DNA: TGTGCCAGCAGCCGAACCGGGACAGGGCAGTACGAGCAGTACTTC.

The chain carries TRBV27 and TRBJ2-1; 10 nucleotides align to TRBD2. This CDR3 spans 14 amino acids. Germline V gene data show CDR1 as MNHEY and CDR2 as SMNVEV (reference sequence). Trimming took 8 bases from V and 7 from J; bases not matched to a gene: 8. The CDR3 reads CASALAGSLNEQFF. CDR3 nucleotides: TGTGCCAGCGCACTAGCGGGGTCTCTTAATGAGCAGTTCTTC.

The CDR3 region is CASSPPLGASYEQYF. The CDR3 DNA reads TGCGCCAGCAGTCCCCCGCTGGGGGCGTCCTACGAGCAGTACTTC. This chain uses TRBV10-2 with TRBJ2-7, with D tentatively TRBD1 (6 bases). V lost 5 bases and J lost 1, with 15 bases in between. This CDR3 has 15 amino acids. The V gene's germline CDR1 is WSHSY and CDR2 SAAADI.

The gene calls are TRBV6-1 and TRBJ2-4; TRBD1 matches at 8 bases. Per germline, CDR1 MNHNS and CDR2 SASEGT. The CDR3 has 11 residues. With V trimmed by 10 bases and J by 9 bases, 5 bases remained unmatched. CDR3 bases: TGTGCCAACAGCCAGGGGGCCATTCAGTACTTC. This translates into CANSQGAIQYF.

The J gene is TRBJ2-3, the V gene TRBV6-4; 7 positions match TRBD2. The CDR3 covers 16 residues. V dropped 2 bases and J dropped 1; count of bases not matched to a gene: 6. CDR1 and CDR2 (germline): MRHNA, SNTAGT. The CDR3 DNA reads as TGTGCCAGCAGTGACCAAGCGGGACGCGGCACAGATACGCAGTATTTT. Its protein is CASSDQAGRGTDTQYF.

The J gene is TRBJ2-5, the V gene TRBV6-5, with 11 bases lining up with TRBD2. V lost 7 bases and J lost 5; bases outside the gene matches: 6. CDR1 MNHEY and CDR2 SVGAGI come from the germline V gene. The length of the CDR3 is 14 residues. The CDR3 loop is CASNIAGGLETQYF. In nucleotides, the CDR3 is TGTGCCAGCAATATAGCGGGGGGGCTCGAGACCCAGTACTTC.

The chain has TRBV5-1 and TRBJ2-1; 11 bases agree with TRBD1. Germline V gene data show CDR1 as SGHRS and CDR2 as YFSETQ. V was clipped by 4 bases and J by 6 bases; unmatched bases: 9. CDR3 length: 16 amino acids. The CDR3 reads CASSADRGLFSNEQFF. The CDR3 coding sequence is TGCGCCAGCAGCGCGGACAGGGGGCTTTTTTCCAATGAGCAGTTCTTC. Full variable domain (remainder filled in from reference TRBV5-1 and TRBJ2-1): KAGVTQTPRYLIKTRGQQVTLSCSPISGHRSVSWYQQTPGQGLQFLFEYFSETQRNKGNFPGRFSGRQFSNSRSEMNVSTLELGDSALYLCASSADRGLFSNEQFFGPGTRLTVL.

This clone was picked up one time. V gene TRBV11-2 combines with J gene TRBJ2-1, with 7 bases identical to TRBD1. Germline V gives CDR1 SGHAT, CDR2 FQNNGV. CDR3 length: 12 amino acids. The V and J ends lost 3 bases and 7 bases, in that order; junction bases with no gene match: 0. DNA for the CDR3: TGTGCCAGCAGCTTGGACAGGAATGAGCAGTTCTTC. This codes for CASSLDRNEQFF.